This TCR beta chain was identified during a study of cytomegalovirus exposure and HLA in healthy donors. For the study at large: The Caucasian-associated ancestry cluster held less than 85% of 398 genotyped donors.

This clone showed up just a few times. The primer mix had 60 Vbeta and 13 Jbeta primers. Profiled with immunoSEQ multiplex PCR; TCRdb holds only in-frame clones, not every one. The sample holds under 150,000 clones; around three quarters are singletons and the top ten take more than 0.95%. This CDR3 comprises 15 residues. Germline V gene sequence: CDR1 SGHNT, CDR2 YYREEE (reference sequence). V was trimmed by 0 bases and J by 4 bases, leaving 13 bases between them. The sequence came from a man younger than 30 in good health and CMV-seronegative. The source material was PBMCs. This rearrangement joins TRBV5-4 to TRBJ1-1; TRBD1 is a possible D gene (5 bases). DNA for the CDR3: TGTGCCAGCAGCTTGGTCGGCAGGGTCCGCACTGAAGCTTTCTTT. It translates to CASSLVGRVRTEAFF.